This TCR beta chain was captured by sequencing in a study of T cells after yellow fever vaccination. Study-wide results and caveats: Post-booster repertoires contained most primary-vaccination clones again (about 96% CD4, around 88% CD8).

Concerning this clonotype itself: Antigen specificity is unknown.

The germline gives CDR1 MNHEY, CDR2 SVGAGI. The J segment lost 11 bases and the V segment lost 8 bases, leaving 3 bases of the junction unmatched. The CDR3 covers 11 residues. TCRdb reprocessed the 5' RACE reads with MiXCR, giving one entry per CDR3 protein. The sample consists of fewer than 450,000 distinct CDR3 sequences, 3.5% to 4.5% of them appearing once. This chain joins TRBV6-5 and TRBJ1-6; 7 positions match TRBD1. The TCR comes from a man between 18 and 29 years old who received the YFV17D yellow fever vaccine. The material was PBMCs, obtained 5 days after the yellow fever booster vaccination. The CDR3 sequence is CASGTGAPLHF. CDR3 bases: TGTGCCAGCGGTACAGGGGCACCCCTCCACTTT.